Below, 10 T cell receptor beta chains from the same sample are listed, as sequenced in a study of early T cells in non-severe SARS-CoV-2 infection. MiXCR, applied by TCRdb to the 5' RACE reads, yields one record per CDR3 protein. The sample contains tens of thousands of distinct CDR3 sequences, about 5% of which appear only once. Sequencing used whole blood. Receptor source: an adult who was a healthcare worker with PCR-confirmed SARS-CoV-2 infection or an uninfected control (not recorded which).

This clonotype was observed at least ten times. V usage is TRBV12-3 or TRBV12-4 and J usage is TRBJ1-2; D unresolved. This CDR3 is built from 14 residues. Between the trimmed V and J ends, which lost 1 base and 0 bases, there was a span of 6 bases. In nucleotides, the CDR3 is TGTGCCAGCAGTTTAGTCCAGGCTAACTATGGCTACACCTTC. Protein sequence: CASSLVQANYGYTF.

This clonotype was observed at least ten times. The CDR3 loop reads CASGQFNQPQHF. CDR3 nucleotides: TGTGCCAGCGGACAGTTCAATCAGCCCCAGCATTTT. J is TRBJ1-5 and V is TRBV6-5; possible D gene TRBD1, 6 bases. The ends were cut back, 8 bases at V and 3 bases at J, with 8 bases in the middle. The germline CDR1 and CDR2 sequences are MNHEY and SVGAGI. The CDR3 has 12 residues.

The table lists this clonotype with many counts. The genes are TRBV11-2 and TRBJ2-2; tentative D call: TRBD1 (6 bases). The V end lost 5 bases, the J end lost 1 base, and 8 bases lay between the germline ends. The CDR3 contains 14 residues. Germline CDR1 is SGHAT and CDR2 is FQNNGV. CDR3 sequence reads: CASSLQGNTGELFF. As DNA, the CDR3 is TGTGCCAGCAGCCTACAGGGGAACACCGGGGAGCTGTTTTTT.

The sample holds a few counts of this clonotype. V and J are TRBV18 and TRBJ2-7; TRBD2 matches at 13 bases. Germline CDR1 reads KGHSH; CDR2 reads LQKENI. After removal of 3 bases from V and 5 bases from J, the junction contained 1 base not matched to a gene. The CDR3 covers 14 residues. CDR3 residues: CASSPGLAGDEQYF. The CDR3 nucleotides read TGTGCCAGCTCACCTGGACTAGCGGGAGACGAGCAGTACTTC.

This clonotype has a handful of counts. The V and J genes are TRBV20-1 and TRBJ2-7, with D unclear. Per germline, CDR1 DFQATT and CDR2 SNEGSKA (reference sequence). Trimming pared 3 bases from V and 4 bases from J, leaving 13 bases between. CDR3 size: 13 residues. CDR3 in amino acids: CSARDWVNYEQYF. Written as DNA, the CDR3 is TGCAGTGCTAGGGATTGGGTCAATTACGAGCAGTACTTC.

This clonotype was observed a handful of times. The V gene is TRBV7-2, the J gene TRBJ2-2; D is possibly TRBD2 (6 bases). The germline V and J ends were trimmed by 2 bases and 7 bases, with 14 bases remaining between them. Germline lookup yields CDR1 SGHTA and CDR2 FQGNSA. The CDR3 covers 15 residues. The CDR3 is CASSLTGAPGGELFF. In DNA form, the CDR3 reads TGTGCCAGCAGCTTAACGGGAGCGCCGGGCGGGGAGCTGTTTTTT.

There are many counts of this clonotype. The V call is TRBV7-2, the J call TRBJ2-4; 8 nucleotides line up with TRBD1. With 5 bases clipped from V and 3 bases from J, the junction kept 9 bases outside the gene matches. CDR3 size: 16 residues. Germline assignment: CDR1 SGHTA and CDR2 FQGNSA. The CDR3, as DNA: TGTGCCAGCAGCACCGGTACAGGGGGAGGCAAAAACATTCAGTACTTC. As protein: CASSTGTGGGKNIQYF.

There are a few counts of this clonotype. The J gene is TRBJ2-1, the V gene TRBV5-4, with D perhaps given as TRBD1 or TRBD2 (8 bases each). This CDR3 is 17 amino acids long. V was clipped by 7 bases and J by 14 bases, with 34 bases between them. Germline-derived CDR1 and CDR2 are SGHNT and YYREEE (reference sequence). The CDR3 region is CASAISRGLAGAKPEFF. The CDR3 DNA reads as TGTGCCAGCGCTATATCCAGGGGGCTAGCGGGTGCGAAACCGGAGTTCTTC.

This rearrangement joins TRBV11-2 to TRBJ2-7, with no clear D. Trimming stripped 5 bases from V and 2 bases from J, with 16 bases between. Germline assignment: CDR1 SGHAT and CDR2 FQNNGV. This CDR3 region has 15 residues. The DNA of the CDR3 is TGTGCCAGCAGCGTCACATCCCTCCGGGCCTACGAGCAGTACTTC. It translates to CASSVTSLRAYEQYF.

This clonotype has a handful of counts. This chain uses TRBV7-3 with TRBJ2-2; 9 bases fit TRBD1. This CDR3 is built from 16 residues. CDR1 and CDR2 from the germline V gene are SGHTA and FQGTGA. V lost 5 bases, J lost 5 bases, and 9 bases stayed unmatched. Here the CDR3 DNA reads TGTGCCAGCAGCCAACCGGGACAGGGAGTAACCGGGGAGCTGTTTTTT. Its protein product is CASSQPGQGVTGELFF. The complete variable domain, with remaining parts taken from reference TRBV7-3 and TRBJ2-2, reads GAGVSQTPSNKVTEKGKYVELRCDPISGHTALYWYRQSLGQGPEFLIYFQGTGAADDSGLPNDRFFAVRPEGSVSTLKIQRTERGDSAVYLCASSQPGQGVTGELFFGEGSRLTVL.